This T cell receptor beta chain emerged from a study of T cell responses to AZD1222 COVID-19 vaccine. V was pared by 8 bases and J by 5 bases, with 7 bases of the junction left unmatched. The CDR3 length is 13 residues. CDR1 and CDR2 from the germline V gene are SNHLY and FYNNEI. Only in-frame clones appear in the TCRdb table, and some are missing; sequencing was by immunoSEQ multiplex PCR. In the table there are 150,000 or so clones, approximately 90% of which are singletons. Notes on this clone: Its antigen is as yet unknown.

Study outcomes and limitations: Repertoire sampling happened only post peak T cell response. Mostly white British, mostly female donors; authors suggested clonal diversity may be underestimated.

The V and J genes are TRBV2 and TRBJ1-1, with 8 positions matching TRBD1. The TCR comes from an adult in good health. Source: peripheral blood, taken on day 0 of AZD1222 vaccination. The DNA for the CDR3 is TGTGCCAGCGAGACAGGGGTAAGGACTGAAGCTTTCTTT. Amino acids: CASETGVRTEAFF.